This TCR beta chain was sequenced in a study of blood T cell repertoires in COVID-19. The table came from immunoSEQ multiplex PCR; TCRdb's copy has only in-frame clones and leaves some out. The sample yields 65,000 to 95,000 clones, just under 85% seen once. Germline V gives CDR1 MNHEY, CDR2 SVGAGI. V lost 10 bases to trimming and J lost 0 bases, with 11 bases between them. There are 13 residues in the CDR3. Regarding this clone: The same CDR3 can be traced to other DNA sequences in this sample.

This clonotype was obtained from a man at least 80 years old with active or convalescent COVID-19. Sequenced sample: peripheral blood. This chain connects TRBV6-5 to TRBJ2-3; D perhaps matches TRBD2 (5 bases). The CDR3 protein is CATLRGSTDTQYF. The CDR3 bases are TGTGCCACCCTTCGCGGGAGCACAGATACGCAGTATTTT.